This TCR beta chain was recorded in a study of metastatic and nonmetastatic thyroid tumors. The wider study: A comparison of repertoires was made across blood and tumor or nodule tissue from malignant and benign thyroid patients.

This clone was detected ten times or more. As originally analysed: Across clinicopathological groups, CDR3 differences served as the basis for building a distant-metastasis classifier for papillary thyroid cancer. MiXCR re-clonotyped the PCR reads for TCRdb. The V and J calls reflect TCRdb's pipeline rather than the authors' work. Among approximately 90,000 clones, more than 9.5% were seen once, and the ten largest hold about 11%. No patient had received any treatment before thyroid surgery. The CDR3 consists of 14 residues. Trimming removed 1 base from V and 3 bases from J, with 9 bases in between. The germline V gene has CDR1 LNHDA and CDR2 SQIVND (reference sequence).

The sample consisted of blood. The receptor comes from a female donor with papillary thyroid cancer or a benign thyroid nodule (not recorded which). Some clones in this sample may be carry-over from other donors' samples. The chain combines TRBV19 with TRBJ2-5; D ambiguous. The CDR3, as DNA: TGTGCCAGTAGTATAGGGGCAGGTGAAGAGACCCAGTACTTC. This gives the protein CASSIGAGEETQYF.